The 5 T cell receptor beta chains listed next were all sequenced from one sample in a study of spatial heterogeneity in lung cancer. TCRdb called the 5' RACE reads again in MiXCR, with one record for every CDR3 protein. The table has more than 2,500 distinct CDR3 sequences, 5.5% to 8% seen once; the top ten hold around 15%. Time point: sample taken at primary tumor resection. The starting material was normal lung tissue next to the tumor, obtained at surgery. Receptors originate from a male donor with early-stage non-small cell lung cancer.

This clonotype is medium-sized by share. The chain combines TRBV11-2 with TRBJ1-2; the D is unclear. CDR1 and CDR2 (germline): SGHAT, FQNNGV. Trimming shortened V by 1 base and J by 0 bases, and 6 bases separated the two germline ends. The CDR3 is 14 residues long. CDR3 bases: TGTGCCAGCAGCTTAGGGGCAGCTAACTATGGCTACACCTTC. It translates to CASSLGAANYGYTF.

This clonotype was recorded many times. V gene TRBV6-2 or TRBV6-3 combines with J gene TRBJ2-7; D remains unclear. The CDR3 runs to 12 residues. CDR1 is MNHEY and CDR2 is SVGEGT in the germline V gene. V lost 8 bases and J lost 5, with 13 bases in between. In DNA, the CDR3 is TGTGCCAGCGCGCCGGACCTCCACGAGCAGTACTTC. Protein: CASAPDLHEQYF.

This clonotype was seen a few times. The CDR3 sequence: CASTPGAGVPARELFF. CDR3 sequence (DNA): TGTGCCAGCACCCCCGGGGCGGGGGTTCCCGCCCGGGAGCTGTTTTTT. The rearrangement joins TRBV11-2 to TRBJ2-2, with 7 bases matching TRBD2. The germline V gene has CDR1 SGHAT and CDR2 FQNNGV. V lost 7 bases to trimming and J lost 9 bases; unmatched junction nucleotides: 17. The CDR3 sequence is 16 residues long.

The chain uses TRBV30 and TRBJ1-6, with no clear D. Trimming pared 3 bases from V and 10 bases from J, leaving 10 bases between. Germline V gene sequence: CDR1 GTSNPN, CDR2 SVGIG (reference sequence). This CDR3 spans 12 amino acids. CDR3 bases: TGTGCCTGGAGACAAAGTGGATCACCCCTCCACTTT. It is translated as CAWRQSGSPLHF.

This clonotype has a count of ten or more. The V gene is TRBV3-2, the J gene TRBJ2-7; TRBD1 was called by the table and not checked on the DNA. TRBV3-2 counts as a pseudogene. The CDR3 spans 14 residues. Here the CDR3 DNA reads TGTGCCAGCAGCCAAACTACAGGACTGTACGAGCAGTACTTC. Translated, it gives CASSQTTGLYEQYF.